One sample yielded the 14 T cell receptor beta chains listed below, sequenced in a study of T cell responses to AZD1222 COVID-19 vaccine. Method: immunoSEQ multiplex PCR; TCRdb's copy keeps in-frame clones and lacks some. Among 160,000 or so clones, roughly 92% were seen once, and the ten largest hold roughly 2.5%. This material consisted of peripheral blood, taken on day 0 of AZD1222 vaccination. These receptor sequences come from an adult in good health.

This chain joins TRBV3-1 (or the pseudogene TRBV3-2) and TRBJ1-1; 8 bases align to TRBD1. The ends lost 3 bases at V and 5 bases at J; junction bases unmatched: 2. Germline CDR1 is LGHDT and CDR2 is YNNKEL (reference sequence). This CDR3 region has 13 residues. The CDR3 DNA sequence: TGTGCCAGCAGCCATACAGGGGGTACTGAAGCTTTCTTT. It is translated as CASSHTGGTEAFF.

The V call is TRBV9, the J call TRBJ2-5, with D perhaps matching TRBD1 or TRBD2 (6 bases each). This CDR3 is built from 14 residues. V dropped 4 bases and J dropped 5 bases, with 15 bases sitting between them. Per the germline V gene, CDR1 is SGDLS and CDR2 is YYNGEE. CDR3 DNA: TGTGCCAGCAGCATCGGGGGCGCGGAGGAGACCCAGTACTTC. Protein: CASSIGGAEETQYF.

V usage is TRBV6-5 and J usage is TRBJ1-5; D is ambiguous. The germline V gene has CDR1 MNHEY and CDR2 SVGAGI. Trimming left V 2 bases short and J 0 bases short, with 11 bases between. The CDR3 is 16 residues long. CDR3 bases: TGTGCCAGCAGTTACCGTCAGGAATCTAGCAATCAGCCCCAGCATTTT. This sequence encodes CASSYRQESSNQPQHF.

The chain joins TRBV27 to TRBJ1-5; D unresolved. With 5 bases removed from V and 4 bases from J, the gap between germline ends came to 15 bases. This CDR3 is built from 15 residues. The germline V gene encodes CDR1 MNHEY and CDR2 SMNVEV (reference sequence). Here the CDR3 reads CASSHRAVGNQPQHF. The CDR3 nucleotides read TGTGCCAGCAGTCATCGGGCAGTGGGTAATCAGCCCCAGCATTTT.

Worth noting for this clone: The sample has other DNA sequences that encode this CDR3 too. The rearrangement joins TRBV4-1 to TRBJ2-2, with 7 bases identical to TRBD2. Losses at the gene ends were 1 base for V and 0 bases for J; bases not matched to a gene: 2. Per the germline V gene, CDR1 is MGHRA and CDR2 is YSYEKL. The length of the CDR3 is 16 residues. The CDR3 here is CASSQGLAANTGELFF. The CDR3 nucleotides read TGCGCCAGCAGCCAAGGTCTAGCGGCGAACACCGGGGAGCTGTTTTTT.

The CDR3 DNA reads TGTGCCAGCAGCCGTGGAAGGGGCGGGACACTCACAGATACGCAGTATTTT. It is translated as CASSRGRGGTLTDTQYF. This rearrangement joins TRBV11-3 to TRBJ2-3; the D call may be TRBD1 or TRBD2 (6 bases each). Germline V gives CDR1 SGHNT, CDR2 YENEEA. There are 17 residues in the CDR3. V was cut by 5 bases and J by 2 bases, with 20 bases left in between.

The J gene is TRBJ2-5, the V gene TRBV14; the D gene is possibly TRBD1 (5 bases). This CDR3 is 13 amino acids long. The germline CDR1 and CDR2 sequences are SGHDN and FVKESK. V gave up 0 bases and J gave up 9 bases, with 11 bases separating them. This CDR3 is CASSQDVSQAQYF. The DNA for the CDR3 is TGTGCCAGCAGCCAAGATGTCTCACAGGCCCAGTACTTC.

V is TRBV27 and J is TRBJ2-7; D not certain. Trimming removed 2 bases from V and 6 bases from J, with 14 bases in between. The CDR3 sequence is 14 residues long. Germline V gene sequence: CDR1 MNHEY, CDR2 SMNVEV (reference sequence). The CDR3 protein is CASSLRLDPREQYF. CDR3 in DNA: TGTGCCAGCAGTTTAAGGCTAGACCCCCGCGAGCAGTACTTC.

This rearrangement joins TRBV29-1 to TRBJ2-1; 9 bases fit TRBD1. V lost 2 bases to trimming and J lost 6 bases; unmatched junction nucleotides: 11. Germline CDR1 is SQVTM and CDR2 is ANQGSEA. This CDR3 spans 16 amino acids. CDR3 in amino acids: CSVENEQGAFSNEQFF. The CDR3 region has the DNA TGCAGCGTTGAAAATGAACAGGGGGCGTTTAGCAATGAGCAGTTCTTC.

The CDR3 is CASSLSGVDNQQYF. The CDR3 coding sequence is TGTGCCAGCAGCTTATCTGGGGTCGACAACCAGCAGTACTTC. This rearrangement joins TRBV7-2 to TRBJ2-7; D uncertain. The CDR3 is 14 residues long. Trimming removed 2 bases from V and 8 bases from J, with 16 bases in between. The germline V gene encodes CDR1 SGHTA and CDR2 FQGNSA.

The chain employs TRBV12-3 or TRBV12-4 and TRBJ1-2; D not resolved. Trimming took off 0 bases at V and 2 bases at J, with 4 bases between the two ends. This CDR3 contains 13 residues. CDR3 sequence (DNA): TGTGCCAGCAGTTTAGCAGGGAACTATGGCTACACCTTC. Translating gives CASSLAGNYGYTF.

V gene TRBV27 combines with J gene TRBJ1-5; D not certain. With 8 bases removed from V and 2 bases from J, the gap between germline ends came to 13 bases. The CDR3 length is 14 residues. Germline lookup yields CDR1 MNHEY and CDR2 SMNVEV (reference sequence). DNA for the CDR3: TGTGCCAGCGCTGGAAGCATCCGCAATCAGCCCCAGCATTTT. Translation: CASAGSIRNQPQHF.

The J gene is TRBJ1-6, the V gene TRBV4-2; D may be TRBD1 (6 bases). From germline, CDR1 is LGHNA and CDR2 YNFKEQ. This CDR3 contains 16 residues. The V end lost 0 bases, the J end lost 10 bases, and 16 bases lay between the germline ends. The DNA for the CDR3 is TGTGCCAGCAGCCAAGAAGCAGGGGAAGGGGAATCACCCCTCCACTTT. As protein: CASSQEAGEGESPLHF.

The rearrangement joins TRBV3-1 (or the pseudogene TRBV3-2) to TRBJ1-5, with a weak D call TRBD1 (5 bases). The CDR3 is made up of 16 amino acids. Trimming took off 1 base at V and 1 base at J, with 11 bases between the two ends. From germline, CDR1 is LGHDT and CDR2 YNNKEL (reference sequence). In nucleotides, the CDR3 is TGTGCCAGCAGCCAAGGACCAGGGATGAGCAATCAGCCCCAGCATTTT. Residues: CASSQGPGMSNQPQHF.